What follows are 8 T cell receptor beta chains derived from one specimen sequenced in a study of regulatory T cells in long-lasting Graves disease. Building of the TCR beta libraries involved iRepertoire HTBI primers and Arm-PCR of CDR3 regions. TCRdb recomputed calls from the multiplex PCR reads with MiXCR, one row per CDR3 protein. The sample carries 400,000 to 500,000 distinct CDR3 sequences, approximately 14% recorded once. The time point was: newly diagnosed GD, antithyroid drugs for less than 3 months. TCR sequences were obtained from RNA taken from PBMCs. The same sample was also studied in work on T cells in Graves' hyperthyroidism and ophthalmopathy.

The specimen was peripheral blood mononuclear cells (PBMCs), collected at new diagnosis, from a patient treated with antithyroid drugs. The source of these receptors is a woman aged 45-65 years with Graves disease.

The chain is built from TRBV4-1 and TRBJ2-7; 9 bases agree with TRBD2. The CDR3 is 16 residues long. Germline V gene sequence: CDR1 MGHRA, CDR2 YSYEKL. V lost 0 bases and J lost 3; bases outside the gene matches: 6. The CDR3 nucleotides read TGCGCCAGCAGCCAAGATCCCAGCGGGAGGCTCTACGAGCAGTACTTC. The encoded protein is CASSQDPSGRLYEQYF.

In this sample, this clonotype turned up many times. The gene calls are TRBV20-1 and TRBJ2-3; TRBD1 matches at 8 bases. The trim removed 5 bases at V and 1 base at J, leaving 5 bases unmatched. Germline V lookup: CDR1 DFQATT, CDR2 SNEGSKA (reference sequence). The CDR3 totals 14 residues. CDR3 residues: CSARSGQGTDTQYF. Here the CDR3 DNA reads TGCAGTGCTCGCTCGGGACAGGGCACAGATACGCAGTATTTT.

This clonotype was seen only a few times. This chain connects TRBV19 to TRBJ2-7; unclear D gene. V lost 2 bases to trimming and J lost 0 bases, with 14 bases between them. The CDR3 is made up of 16 amino acids. Per the germline V gene, CDR1 is LNHDA and CDR2 is SQIVND (reference sequence). CDR3 loop: CASSISETVSSYEQYF. Written as DNA, the CDR3 is TGTGCCAGTAGTATATCCGAGACGGTAAGCTCCTACGAGCAGTACTTC.

At least ten counts were recorded for this clonotype. The V call is TRBV28, the J call TRBJ1-5; 8 bases map to TRBD1. The junction had 19 bases not matched to a gene; V was cut back by 7 bases and J by 2 bases. The germline V gene has CDR1 MDHEN and CDR2 SYDVKM. CDR3 size: 19 residues. This CDR3 is CASTKVAPGGWLGNQPQHF. CDR3 DNA: TGTGCCAGCACCAAAGTCGCGCCAGGGGGCTGGTTGGGCAATCAGCCCCAGCATTTT.

This clonotype was detected ten times or more. The rearrangement joins TRBV7-8 to TRBJ2-2, with D unclear. Trimming pared 2 bases from V and 5 bases from J, leaving 6 bases between. Germline CDR1 and CDR2: SGHVS and FQNEAQ. The CDR3 consists of 13 residues. CDR3 protein: CASSLLMTGELFF. CDR3 DNA: TGTGCCAGCAGCTTATTGATGACCGGGGAGCTGTTTTTT.

This clonotype has at least ten counts. V usage is TRBV10-3 and J usage is TRBJ2-7; D might be TRBD1 (5 bases). The CDR3 has 15 amino acids. Germline CDR1 and CDR2: ENHRY and SYGVKD. Trimming stripped 11 bases from V and 1 base from J, with 21 bases between. The CDR3 nucleotides read TGTGCCGCAATCCCGAGCCTGACAGTTTCCTACGAGCAGTACTTC. Protein sequence: CAAIPSLTVSYEQYF.

The sample holds many counts of this clonotype. The rearrangement links TRBV28 to TRBJ2-1; 11 bases are a match to TRBD2. V gave up 8 bases and J gave up 0 bases; unmatched junction bases: 3. CDR1 MDHEN and CDR2 SYDVKM come from the germline V gene. The CDR3 sequence is 15 residues long. The CDR3 DNA reads as TGTGCCAGCCGAACTAGCGGGGGCTCCTACAATGAGCAGTTCTTC. This gives the protein CASRTSGGSYNEQFF. Based on the CDR3 plus reference TRBV28 and TRBJ2-1, the full variable domain is DVKVTQSSRYLVKRTGEKVFLECVQDMDHENMFWYRQDPGLGLRLIYFSYDVKMKEKGDIPEGYSVSREKKERFSLILESASTNQTSMYLCASRTSGGSYNEQFFGPGTRLTVL.

This clonotype was detected ten times or more. The chain has TRBV19 and TRBJ1-1, with TRBD1 as a possible D gene (6 bases). CDR1 is LNHDA, CDR2 SQIVND, per germline (reference sequence). The V end lost 4 bases, the J end lost 5 bases, and 14 bases lay between the germline ends. This CDR3 has 14 amino acids. This CDR3 reads CASSTGHTGTEAFF. The CDR3 DNA follows: TGTGCCAGTAGTACGGGACATACGGGGACTGAAGCTTTCTTT. The variable domain in full, completed from reference TRBV19 and TRBJ1-1, reads DGGITQSPKYLFRKEGQNVTLSCEQNLNHDAMYWYRQDPGQGLRLIYYSQIVNDFQKGDIAEGYSVSREKKESFPLTVTSAQKNPTAFYLCASSTGHTGTEAFFGQGTRLTVV.